These T cell receptor beta chains were read from a single sample in a study of blood T cells in healthy people across ages. TCRdb called the 5' RACE reads again in MiXCR, with one record for every CDR3 protein. This table has 920,000 or so distinct CDR3 sequences, more than 35% appearing once. The sample consisted of blood. These receptor sequences come from a woman in her fifties or sixties in good health. Each CDR3 is given with its conserved first and last residue. D genes are given only for firm matches. The size field is filled for only some rows; it gives once, few, many or a size class.

>TRBJ2-3|-|-|TRBV4-1|15
CASSQVGTFADTQYF
TGCGCCAGCAGCCAAGTGGGGACCTTCGCGGATACGCAGTATTTT
>TRBJ1-2|TRBD1|-|TRBV3-1|18
CASSQDLGVGQGDYGYTF
TGTGCCAGCAGCCAAGATCTGGGAGTTGGACAGGGGGACTATGGCTACACCTTC
>TRBJ2-3|-|few|TRBV9|14
CASSAQGMLNTQYF
TGTGCCAGCAGCGCCCAGGGGATGTTAAATACGCAGTATTTT
>TRBJ2-3|TRBD1|few|TRBV20-1|16
CSARGQGTPKADTQYF
TGCAGTGCTAGGGGACAGGGAACCCCCAAGGCAGATACGCAGTATTTT
>TRBJ2-5|TRBD1|-|TRBV12-3/TRBV12-4|14
CASSGQGAYNEQYF
TGTGCCAGCAGTGGACAGGGGGCGTACAATGAGCAGTACTTC
>TRBJ2-2|TRBD2|-|TRBV27|18
CASASPSGTSGNTGELFF
TGTGCCAGCGCATCGCCCTCCGGGACTAGCGGGAACACCGGGGAGCTGTTTTTT
>TRBJ1-4|-|-|TRBV20-1|15
CSARVRTFPPEKLFF
TGCAGTGCTAGAGTGAGGACCTTTCCTCCTGAAAAACTGTTTTTT
>TRBJ2-7|TRBD1|few|TRBV12-3/TRBV12-4|15
CASSAPGTGSYEQYF
TGTGCCAGCAGTGCCCCCGGGACAGGGTCCTACGAGCAGTACTTC
>TRBJ2-5|TRBD1|few|TRBV11-2|15
CASSFGTGWRETQYF
TGTGCCAGCAGCTTCGGGACAGGGTGGAGAGAGACCCAGTACTTC
>TRBJ2-1|-|-|TRBV2|17
CASSEERGQGGSNEQFF
TGTGCCAGCAGTGAAGAACGGGGGCAGGGGGGCTCCAATGAGCAGTTCTTC
>TRBJ2-3|TRBD2|-|TRBV7-8|15
CASSISGTGKDTQYF
TGTGCCAGCAGCATTAGCGGGACCGGGAAAGATACGCAGTATTTT
>TRBJ2-4|-|-|TRBV10-3|15
CAISESRTSYNEQYF
TGTGCCATCAGTGAGTCCAGGACATCCTACAATGAGCAGTACTTC
>TRBJ2-7|-|few|TRBV9|14
CASSVGEGANEQYF
TGTGCCAGCAGCGTAGGTGAAGGGGCGAACGAGCAGTACTTC
>TRBJ2-7|-|-|TRBV9|15
CASSVGLGTGGEQYF
TGTGCCAGCAGCGTGGGCCTAGGGACCGGGGGCGAGCAGTACTTC
>TRBJ2-1|TRBD1|few|TRBV4-1|13
CASSPKVGGTEFF
TGCGCCAGCAGCCCCAAGGTAGGGGGCACTGAGTTCTTC
>TRBJ2-7|TRBD1|few|TRBV7-2|15
CASSTTTGGSYEQYF
TGTGCCAGCAGCACCACGACAGGGGGCAGCTACGAGCAGTACTTC
>TRBJ1-2|-|few|TRBV20-1|16
CSASGNPAGFFGGYTF
TGCAGTGCTAGTGGAAACCCTGCGGGCTTTTTTGGTGGCTACACCTTC
>TRBJ2-3|TRBD2|few|TRBV9|15
CASSRSSGEGDTQYF
TGTGCCAGCTCTCGTTCTAGCGGAGAGGGAGATACGCAGTATTTT
>TRBJ2-3|-|-|TRBV9|16
CASSAPWGTSTDTQYF
TGTGCCAGCAGCGCACCGTGGGGAACTAGCACAGATACGCAGTATTTT
>TRBJ2-1|TRBD1|-|TRBV10-1|15
CASSDRTGGIDEQFF
TGCGCCAGCAGTGACCGGACAGGGGGTATAGATGAGCAGTTCTTC
>TRBJ1-2|TRBD1|-|TRBV14|14
CASSLSTGSYGYTF
TGTGCCAGCAGCCTCTCGACAGGGAGTTATGGCTACACCTTC
>TRBJ2-7|TRBD1|-|TRBV5-1|13
CASSWGQGSEQYF
TGCGCCAGCAGCTGGGGACAGGGCTCCGAGCAGTACTTC
>TRBJ2-7|-|few|TRBV12-5|15
CASGWPGGPSYEQYF
TGTGCTAGTGGTTGGCCGGGCGGGCCGTCCTACGAGCAGTACTTC
>TRBJ1-2|TRBD1|-|TRBV18|15
CAPRTGPYPFYGYTF
TGTGCCCCTAGGACAGGACCATACCCTTTCTATGGCTACACCTTC
>TRBJ1-2|TRBD1|once|TRBV12-3/TRBV12-4|16
CASRKQGGRVGYGYTF
TGTGCCAGCAGAAAACAGGGGGGGCGAGTAGGGTATGGCTACACCTTC
>TRBJ1-6|TRBD1|-|TRBV20-1|20
CSALPDGTGGRLYYNSPLHF
TGCAGTGCCCTACCCGACGGGACAGGGGGCCGCCTCTACTATAATTCACCTCTCCACTTT
>TRBJ2-1|-|-|TRBV7-2|13
CASSFQVYNEQFF
TGTGCCAGCAGCTTCCAGGTCTACAATGAGCAGTTCTTC
>TRBJ2-7|TRBD1|-|TRBV6-1|12
CASNGQGYEQYF
TGTGCCAGCAACGGACAGGGCTACGAGCAGTACTTC
>TRBJ2-3|TRBD1|-|TRBV7-9|17
CASSRTGSRIRTDTQYF
TGTGCCAGCAGCCGGACAGGGAGTCGAATCCGCACAGATACGCAGTATTTT
>TRBJ2-7|TRBD2|-|TRBV20-1|16
CSARDRLAGGPYEQYF
TGCAGTGCTAGAGATCGCCTAGCGGGAGGGCCCTACGAGCAGTACTTC
>TRBJ1-1|-|-|TRBV7-2|14
CASRRQPMNTEAFF
TGTGCCAGCAGACGTCAACCCATGAACACTGAAGCTTTCTTT
>TRBJ1-4|TRBD1|-|TRBV25-1|17
CASSPRQGKTTNEKLFF
TGTGCCAGCAGTCCCCGACAGGGGAAAACAACTAATGAAAAACTGTTTTTT
>TRBJ1-1|-|-|TRBV6-2/TRBV6-3|11
CASSQGTEAFF
TGTGCCAGCAGCCAGGGGACTGAAGCTTTCTTT
>TRBJ2-5|TRBD2|-|TRBV20-1|15
CSATQTSGRGNEQYF
TGCAGTGCTACACAGACTAGCGGGAGGGGTAATGAGCAGTACTTC
>TRBJ2-7|-|-|TRBV5-1|14
CASSLDPRVYEQYF
TGCGCCAGCAGCTTGGACCCCAGGGTATACGAGCAGTACTTC
>TRBJ2-1|-|-|TRBV29-1|12
CSPLSDNNEQFF
TGCAGCCCTTTGTCTGACAACAATGAGCAGTTCTTC
>TRBJ2-7|TRBD2|-|TRBV20-1|15
CSARGLAGASYEQYF
TGCAGTGCTAGAGGACTAGCGGGGGCCTCCTACGAGCAGTACTTC
>TRBJ2-3|-|once|TRBV20-1|16
CSARDLRRDSIDTQYF
TGCAGTGCTAGAGATCTTCGGCGGGATAGCATAGATACGCAGTATTTT
>TRBJ1-2|TRBD1|-|TRBV6-5|13
CASSQTGSEGYTF
TGTGCCAGCAGCCAGACAGGGTCCGAGGGCTACACCTTC
>TRBJ1-2|TRBD1|-|TRBV20-1|14
CSASGQGAGYGYTF
TGCAGTGCTAGTGGGCAGGGGGCCGGCTATGGCTACACCTTC
>TRBJ2-1|TRBD1|-|TRBV28|16
CASSLPGQASYNEQFF
TGTGCCAGCAGTTTACCCGGACAGGCCTCCTACAATGAGCAGTTCTTC
>TRBJ2-7|TRBD2|-|TRBV20-1|15
CSASFGGSSDNEQYF
TGCAGTGCTAGTTTCGGCGGGAGTTCAGACAATGAGCAGTACTTC
>TRBJ2-1|-|once|TRBV7-9|15
CASSLGNLGYNEQFF
TGTGCCAGCAGCTTAGGGAACTTGGGATACAATGAGCAGTTCTTC
>TRBJ2-2|TRBD2|-|TRBV12-3/TRBV12-4|20
CASSPRIAGGPFIPTGELFF
TGTGCCAGCAGTCCCCGGATAGCGGGAGGGCCTTTCATCCCGACCGGGGAGCTGTTTTTT
>TRBJ2-3|TRBD2|once|TRBV20-1|15
CSAIAGGLGTDTQYF
TGCAGTGCTATAGCGGGAGGATTGGGCACAGATACGCAGTATTTT